Listed below are T cell receptor beta chains from one sample, sequenced in a study of T cells in Graves' hyperthyroidism and ophthalmopathy. MiXCR, applied by TCRdb to the multiplex PCR reads, yields one record per CDR3 protein. This table holds fewer than 750,000 distinct CDR3 sequences, around 13% found once. The specimen sequenced was blood. These TCRs come from a woman aged 45-60 years with Graves' ophthalmopathy. CDR3s include the opening cysteine and the closing phenylalanine or tryptophan. The order of the fields is V gene, D gene, J gene, clone size, CDR3 protein, CDR3 DNA. D genes are given only for firm matches. Clone size, where shown, is once, few, many, or a class for clones that have expanded.

v_gene: TRBV12-3/TRBV12-4; d_gene: TRBD1; j_gene: TRBJ1-5; abundance: many; CDR3aa: CASSVPGQGGRDQPQHF; CDR3nt: TGTGCCAGCAGTGTACCGGGACAGGGAGGAAGAGATCAGCCCCAGCATTTT
v_gene: TRBV11-1; d_gene: TRBD2; j_gene: TRBJ2-1; abundance: many; CDR3aa: CASSLGGTSGHSEQFF; CDR3nt: TGTGCCAGCAGCTTAGGCGGGACTAGCGGCCACTCTGAGCAGTTCTTC
v_gene: TRBV5-1; d_gene: TRBD1; j_gene: TRBJ2-7; abundance: many; CDR3aa: CASSSTMTGLYEQYF; CDR3nt: TGCGCCAGCAGCTCAACGATGACAGGGTTGTACGAGCAGTACTTC
v_gene: TRBV7-2; d_gene: .; j_gene: TRBJ2-1; abundance: many; CDR3aa: CASSRRRNYNEQFF; CDR3nt: TGTGCCAGCAGCAGAAGGAGGAACTACAATGAGCAGTTCTTC
v_gene: TRBV7-2; d_gene: .; j_gene: TRBJ1-2; abundance: .; CDR3aa: CASSSSTASYGYTF; CDR3nt: TGTGCCAGCAGCTCCTCGACAGCCAGCTATGGCTACACCTTC
v_gene: TRBV19; d_gene: .; j_gene: TRBJ2-1; abundance: once; CDR3aa: CASSPVTSSGEQFF; CDR3nt: TGTGCCAGTAGTCCCGTGACTAGTTCCGGTGAGCAGTTCTTC
v_gene: TRBV6-2/TRBV6-3; d_gene: .; j_gene: TRBJ2-1; abundance: few; CDR3aa: CASSDPATSALSYNEQFF; CDR3nt: TGTGCCAGCAGTGACCCCGCAACTAGTGCCCTCTCCTACAATGAGCAGTTCTTC
v_gene: TRBV20-1; d_gene: TRBD2; j_gene: TRBJ2-7; abundance: many; CDR3aa: CSASAGWLDEQYF; CDR3nt: TGCAGTGCCTCAGCGGGGTGGCTCGACGAGCAGTACTTC
v_gene: TRBV20-1; d_gene: .; j_gene: TRBJ1-5; abundance: few; CDR3aa: CSAGQDRYQPQHF; CDR3nt: TGCAGTGCTGGACAAGACAGATATCAGCCCCAGCATTTT
v_gene: TRBV27; d_gene: .; j_gene: TRBJ2-3; abundance: .; CDR3aa: CASSRESYSTDTQYF; CDR3nt: TGTGCCAGCAGTCGTGAGAGCTATAGCACAGATACGCAGTATTTT
v_gene: TRBV12-5; d_gene: .; j_gene: TRBJ1-1; abundance: .; CDR3aa: CASGLVSGHILNTEALF; CDR3nt: TGTGCTAGTGGTTTAGTTTCCGGACATATTTTGAACACTGAAGCTCTCTTT
v_gene: TRBV6-1; d_gene: .; j_gene: TRBJ1-2; abundance: many; CDR3aa: CASSDTFVGYTF; CDR3nt: TGTGCCAGCAGTGACACTTTTGTTGGCTACACCTTC
v_gene: TRBV6-2/TRBV6-3; d_gene: .; j_gene: TRBJ2-7; abundance: many; CDR3aa: CASRGDTNYEQYF; CDR3nt: TGTGCCAGCAGGGGGGACACAAACTACGAGCAGTACTTC
v_gene: TRBV18; d_gene: TRBD1; j_gene: TRBJ1-1; abundance: few; CDR3aa: CASSPPWDRGSGEAFF; CDR3nt: TGTGCCAGCTCACCACCGTGGGACAGGGGAAGTGGTGAAGCTTTCTTT
v_gene: TRBV3-1; d_gene: .; j_gene: TRBJ2-7; abundance: .; CDR3aa: CASSRRFYEQYF; CDR3nt: TGTGCCAGCAGCCGTCGGTTCTACGAGCAGTACTTC
v_gene: TRBV29-1; d_gene: .; j_gene: TRBJ1-6; abundance: .; CDR3aa: CSVETGMGSPLHF; CDR3nt: TGCAGCGTTGAAACAGGGATGGGTTCACCCCTCCACTTT
v_gene: TRBV10-3; d_gene: TRBD1; j_gene: TRBJ2-7; abundance: .; CDR3aa: CAISGPDRGVYEQYF; CDR3nt: TGTGCCATCAGTGGACCGGACAGGGGGGTCTACGAGCAGTACTTC
v_gene: TRBV11-3; d_gene: .; j_gene: TRBJ2-1; abundance: .; CDR3aa: CASSKGGTGASYNEQFF; CDR3nt: TGTGCCAGCAGCAAAGGGGGAACGGGAGCGTCCTACAATGAGCAGTTCTTC
v_gene: TRBV10-1; d_gene: .; j_gene: TRBJ1-2; abundance: .; CDR3aa: CATSDSPNYGCTF; CDR3nt: .
v_gene: TRBV7-2; d_gene: TRBD2; j_gene: TRBJ2-7; abundance: many; CDR3aa: CASSLITSGMGGGQYF; CDR3nt: TGTGCCAGCAGCTTAATTACTAGCGGGATGGGTGGAGGGCAGTACTTC
v_gene: TRBV4-1; d_gene: TRBD1; j_gene: TRBJ1-5; abundance: many; CDR3aa: CASSQSDRVNQPQHF; CDR3nt: TGCGCCAGCAGCCAATCCGACAGGGTGAATCAGCCCCAGCATTTT
v_gene: TRBV7-9; d_gene: .; j_gene: TRBJ2-5; abundance: .; CDR3aa: CASSLDSSETQYF; CDR3nt: TGTGCCAGCAGCTTAGACAGCTCAGAGACCCAGTACTTC
v_gene: TRBV7-9; d_gene: TRBD2; j_gene: TRBJ2-7; abundance: .; CDR3aa: CASSTLAGEDEQYF; CDR3nt: TGTGCCAGCAGTACACTAGCGGGAGAGGACGAGCAGTACTTC
v_gene: TRBV28; d_gene: TRBD1; j_gene: TRBJ2-2; abundance: many; CDR3aa: CASSGTGSPAGELFF; CDR3nt: TGTGCCAGCAGTGGGACAGGGTCCCCGGCCGGGGAGCTGTTTTTT
v_gene: TRBV7-9; d_gene: .; j_gene: TRBJ1-2; abundance: .; CDR3aa: CASSQEYNYGYTF; CDR3nt: TGTGCCAGCAGTCAGGAATATAACTATGGCTACACCTTC
v_gene: TRBV5-4; d_gene: TRBD2; j_gene: TRBJ2-1; abundance: .; CDR3aa: CASRISSGRNEQFF; CDR3nt: TGTGCCAGCAGAATTTCGAGCGGGAGGAATGAGCAGTTCTTC
v_gene: TRBV7-2; d_gene: TRBD2; j_gene: TRBJ2-5; abundance: few; CDR3aa: CASSINSGSQETQYF; CDR3nt: TGTGCCAGCAGCATAAATAGCGGGAGTCAAGAGACCCAGTACTTC
v_gene: TRBV5-8; d_gene: TRBD2; j_gene: TRBJ2-5; abundance: few; CDR3aa: CASSLAVSGRSRKYF; CDR3nt: TGTGCCAGCAGCTTGGCCGTTAGCGGGAGAAGCAGAAAGTACTTC
v_gene: TRBV12-3/TRBV12-4; d_gene: .; j_gene: TRBJ2-7; abundance: .; CDR3aa: CASSRLFYEQYF; CDR3nt: TGTGCCAGCAGTAGACTATTCTACGAGCAGTACTTC
v_gene: TRBV12-3/TRBV12-4; d_gene: .; j_gene: TRBJ2-2; abundance: many; CDR3aa: CASTLGVGELFF; CDR3nt: TGTGCCAGCACCTTGGGGGTCGGGGAGCTGTTTTTT
v_gene: TRBV24-1; d_gene: .; j_gene: TRBJ2-7; abundance: few; CDR3aa: CATSPGSFTEQYF; CDR3nt: TGTGCCACCAGTCCAGGGAGTTTTACCGAGCAGTACTTC
v_gene: TRBV27; d_gene: .; j_gene: TRBJ2-2; abundance: few; CDR3aa: CASSLGYTVTGELFF; CDR3nt: TGTGCCAGCAGTTTGGGCTACACCGTCACCGGGGAGCTGTTTTTT
v_gene: TRBV28; d_gene: TRBD1; j_gene: TRBJ2-7; abundance: .; CDR3aa: CASLRRDRATYEQYF; CDR3nt: TGTGCCAGCTTACGCCGGGACAGGGCCACCTACGAGCAGTACTTC
v_gene: TRBV10-2; d_gene: TRBD2; j_gene: TRBJ2-2; abundance: few; CDR3aa: CASSGLAGGGELFF; CDR3nt: TGCGCCAGCAGTGGGCTAGCGGGAGGAGGGGAGCTGTTTTTT
v_gene: TRBV5-1; d_gene: .; j_gene: TRBJ2-1; abundance: .; CDR3aa: CASSLGDNSYNEQFF; CDR3nt: TGCGCCAGCAGCTTGGGGGACAACTCCTACAATGAGCAGTTCTTC
v_gene: TRBV24-1; d_gene: .; j_gene: TRBJ2-5; abundance: few; CDR3aa: CATSDLGQETQYF; CDR3nt: TGTGCCACCAGTGATTTAGGGCAGGAGACCCAGTACTTC
v_gene: TRBV5-5; d_gene: .; j_gene: TRBJ2-3; abundance: .; CDR3aa: CASSFYMADTQYF; CDR3nt: TGTGCCAGCAGCTTTTATATGGCAGATACGCAGTATTTT
v_gene: TRBV19; d_gene: TRBD2; j_gene: TRBJ2-2; abundance: .; CDR3aa: CASIRLAGGSTGELFF; CDR3nt: TGTGCCAGTATTCGCCTGGCGGGAGGGTCCACCGGGGAGCTGTTTTTT
v_gene: TRBV5-1; d_gene: .; j_gene: TRBJ2-5; abundance: .; CDR3aa: CASSPGLAVRETQYF; CDR3nt: TGCGCCAGCAGCCCCGGTTTAGCAGTAAGAGAGACCCAGTACTTC
v_gene: TRBV5-1; d_gene: .; j_gene: TRBJ2-5; abundance: .; CDR3aa: CASHGVGAQETQYF; CDR3nt: TGCGCCAGTCACGGGGTGGGGGCCCAAGAGACCCAGTACTTC
v_gene: TRBV20-1; d_gene: .; j_gene: TRBJ1-5; abundance: .; CDR3aa: CSAGADSNQPQHF; CDR3nt: TGCAGTGCTGGAGCTGATAGCAATCAGCCCCAGCATTTT
v_gene: TRBV15; d_gene: .; j_gene: TRBJ2-3; abundance: many; CDR3aa: CATSRDRGTDTQYF; CDR3nt: TGTGCCACCAGCAGAGATCGAGGGACAGATACGCAGTATTTT
v_gene: TRBV7-2; d_gene: TRBD2; j_gene: TRBJ2-1; abundance: many; CDR3aa: CASSLPTGLAGGRLSSYNEQFF; CDR3nt: TGTGCCAGCAGCTTACCCACGGGACTAGCGGGAGGCCGCCTGAGCTCCTACAATGAGCAGTTCTTC
v_gene: TRBV5-6; d_gene: .; j_gene: TRBJ1-2; abundance: .; CDR3aa: CASSYIETIGGYGYTF; CDR3nt: TGTGCCAGCAGTTATATCGAGACCATTGGGGGCTATGGCTACACCTTC
v_gene: TRBV6-1; d_gene: TRBD1; j_gene: TRBJ2-5; abundance: .; CDR3aa: CASSRTGRGPQYF; CDR3nt: TGTGCCAGCAGTAGGACAGGAAGGGGACCGCAGTACTTC
v_gene: TRBV6-1; d_gene: TRBD1; j_gene: TRBJ1-5; abundance: many; CDR3aa: CASSELDRGYQPQHF; CDR3nt: TGTGCCAGCAGTGAATTGGACAGGGGGTATCAGCCCCAGCATTTT
v_gene: TRBV5-1; d_gene: TRBD1; j_gene: TRBJ1-2; abundance: few; CDR3aa: CASSLTQGGYGYTF; CDR3nt: TGCGCCAGCAGCTTAACCCAGGGGGGGTATGGCTACACCTTC
v_gene: TRBV3-1; d_gene: TRBD2; j_gene: TRBJ2-7; abundance: many; CDR3aa: CASAWRGSSYEQYF; CDR3nt: TGTGCCAGCGCCTGGCGGGGGAGCTCCTACGAGCAGTACTTC
v_gene: TRBV6-5; d_gene: TRBD2; j_gene: TRBJ2-1; abundance: many; CDR3aa: CASSYSPGLAGISEQFF; CDR3nt: TGTGCCAGCAGTTACTCGCCGGGACTAGCGGGAATTAGTGAGCAGTTCTTC
v_gene: TRBV12-3/TRBV12-4; d_gene: .; j_gene: TRBJ2-7; abundance: many; CDR3aa: CASSWRRLGNEQYF; CDR3nt: TGTGCCAGCAGTTGGCGCCGCTTGGGGAATGAGCAGTACTTC
v_gene: TRBV20-1; d_gene: TRBD1; j_gene: TRBJ1-1; abundance: many; CDR3aa: CSAKSTGVEAFF; CDR3nt: TGCAGTGCAAAGAGCACAGGGGTTGAAGCTTTCTTT
v_gene: TRBV9; d_gene: .; j_gene: TRBJ2-3; abundance: many; CDR3aa: CASSVSVAAPRDTQYF; CDR3nt: TGTGCCAGCAGCGTCAGTGTAGCGGCGCCAAGGGATACGCAGTATTTT
v_gene: TRBV11-2; d_gene: .; j_gene: TRBJ2-7; abundance: many; CDR3aa: CASSYRRASSSYEQYF; CDR3nt: TGTGCCAGCAGCTACCGACGGGCTAGCAGCTCCTACGAGCAGTACTTC
v_gene: TRBV18; d_gene: .; j_gene: TRBJ2-1; abundance: many; CDR3aa: CASSPPEGAVYNEQFF; CDR3nt: TGTGCCAGCTCACCACCGGAGGGAGCGGTCTACAATGAGCAGTTCTTC
v_gene: TRBV28; d_gene: .; j_gene: TRBJ2-7; abundance: many; CDR3aa: CASSLLSKEQYF; CDR3nt: TGTGCCAGCAGTTTATTGTCTAAGGAGCAGTACTTC
v_gene: TRBV19; d_gene: .; j_gene: TRBJ2-1; abundance: few; CDR3aa: CASSYTISYNEQFF; CDR3nt: TGTGCCAGTAGCTACACCATCTCCTACAATGAGCAGTTCTTC
v_gene: TRBV4-3; d_gene: .; j_gene: TRBJ2-5; abundance: .; CDR3aa: CASSQNDLATETQYF; CDR3nt: TGCGCCAGCAGCCAAAACGACCTAGCAACAGAGACCCAGTACTTC
v_gene: TRBV15; d_gene: .; j_gene: TRBJ1-6; abundance: many; CDR3aa: CATSRVSGENSPLHF; CDR3nt: TGTGCCACCAGCAGAGTGTCGGGGGAAAATTCACCCCTCCACTTT
v_gene: TRBV20-1; d_gene: TRBD2; j_gene: TRBJ2-1; abundance: many; CDR3aa: CSARSLAGASYNEQFF; CDR3nt: TGCAGTGCTAGATCCCTAGCGGGAGCGTCCTACAATGAGCAGTTCTTC
v_gene: TRBV7-2; d_gene: TRBD1; j_gene: TRBJ1-1; abundance: many; CDR3aa: CASSRSTGGEAFF; CDR3nt: TGTGCCAGCAGCCGTTCGACAGGGGGCGAAGCTTTCTTT